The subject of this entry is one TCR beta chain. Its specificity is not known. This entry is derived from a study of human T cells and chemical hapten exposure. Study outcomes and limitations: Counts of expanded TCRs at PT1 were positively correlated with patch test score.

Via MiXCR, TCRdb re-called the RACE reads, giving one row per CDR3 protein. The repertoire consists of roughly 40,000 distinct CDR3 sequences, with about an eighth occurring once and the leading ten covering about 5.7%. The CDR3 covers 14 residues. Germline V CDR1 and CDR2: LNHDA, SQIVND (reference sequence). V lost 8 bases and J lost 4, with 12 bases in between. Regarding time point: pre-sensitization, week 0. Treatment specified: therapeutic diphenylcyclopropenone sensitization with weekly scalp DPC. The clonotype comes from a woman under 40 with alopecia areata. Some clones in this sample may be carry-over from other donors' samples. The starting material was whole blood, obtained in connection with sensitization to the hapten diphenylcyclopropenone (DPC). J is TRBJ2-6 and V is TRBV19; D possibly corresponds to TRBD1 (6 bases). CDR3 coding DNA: TGTGCCAGTGCAACAGGGTCCGGGGCCAACGTCCTGACTTTC. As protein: CASATGSGANVLTF. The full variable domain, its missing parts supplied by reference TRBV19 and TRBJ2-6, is DGGITQSPKYLFRKEGQNVTLSCEQNLNHDAMYWYRQDPGQGLRLIYYSQIVNDFQKGDIAEGYSVSREKKESFPLTVTSAQKNPTAFYLCASATGSGANVLTFGAGSRLTVL.